This T cell receptor (beta chain) came from a study of radiation and T cells in renal cell carcinoma. About the research overall: Nephrectomy followed 15 Gy stereotactic body radiation by 4 weeks.

Regarding the study as a whole: In blood, top tumor clones expanded by 2 weeks, shrinking by 4.

Time point here: blood 2 weeks post-SBRT. Treatment noted: 15 Gy SBRT to primary tumor, nephrectomy 4 weeks later. The tumor was a clear cell renal cell carcinoma. Comments on this clone: Its matching antigen is unknown.

Clones were sequenced by immunoSEQ multiplex PCR, and TCRdb holds only the in-frame ones, with some missing. The sample includes around 130,000 clones, 75% to 85% of them seen just once. CDR1 and CDR2 from the germline V gene are MNHNS and SASEGT. CDR3 length: 14 residues. Trimming took off 9 bases at V and 3 bases at J, with 18 bases between the two ends. Source: blood, taken from a patient whose treatment included radiotherapy and nephrectomy. The chain couples TRBV6-1 to TRBJ2-7, with D possibly TRBD2 on 6 matching bases. This receptor was obtained from a woman aged 60-75 years with renal cell carcinoma. In nucleotides, the CDR3 is TGTGCCAGTGAAGAGTCTGGGAGGAGCTACGAGCAGTACTTC. Translation gives CASEESGRSYEQYF.